This T cell receptor (beta chain) is drawn from a study of naive and memory T cell subsets. The study's findings and limits: Higher TCR numbers at tuberculin sites reflect T cell infiltration, per interpretation. Far more TCRs reportedly came from tuberculin skin test site biopsies.

The CDR3 runs to 17 residues. With V trimmed by 3 bases and J by 6 bases, 15 bases remained unmatched. Germline V gene lookup returns CDR1 KGHSH and CDR2 LQKENI. The SP2 primer and nested alpha and beta constant region primers amplified ligated cDNA in four rounds. Reverse transcription of blood and skin TCR RNA was primed at alpha and beta constant regions. Using its own MiXCR run on the UMI-ligation and nested PCR reads, TCRdb lists one record per CDR3 protein. This sample has 20,000 to 25,000 distinct CDR3 sequences, with roughly 5.5% found just once. This clonotype came up a few times. Its antigen is as yet unknown. The treatment was: skin biopsy from PPD injection site in Mantoux-positive individual. TCR cDNA received a 3' ligated oligonucleotide that carried a UMI. Skin biopsies came from PPD injection sites in Mantoux-positive individuals.

The TCR was taken from an adult in good health. The input for sequencing was skin, taken from a tuberculin skin test site. The rearrangement links TRBV18 to TRBJ1-1, with 8 positions matching TRBD1. The CDR3 protein is CASSPSGGTGGVAEAFF. The CDR3, as DNA: TGTGCCAGCTCACCCTCGGGAGGGACAGGAGGCGTCGCTGAAGCTTTCTTT.